The source of this T cell receptor beta chain is a study of T-cell memory formation after mild COVID-19. Study at large: TCR clusters showed largely donor specificity.

Germline-derived CDR1 and CDR2 are LGHNA and YSLEER. V gave up 1 base and J gave up 6 bases, with 13 bases separating them. There are 14 residues in the CDR3. Whole-study findings and limits: Second-wave clones that peaked on day 37 lacked confirmed SARS-CoV-2 specificity. Mainly CM and EM harbored the contracting CD4+ clones; mainly EMRA harbored the CD8+ ones. Researchers found some responding clones in pre-infection memory, a sign that cross-reactive memory joined.

TCRdb redid the calling of the 5' RACE reads with MiXCR, one entry per CDR3 protein. The table shows 75,000 to 95,000 distinct CDR3 sequences, with more than 13% occurring only once. Details on this clonotype: Its antigen is unidentified.

The chain is built from TRBV4-3 and TRBJ2-7; maybe TRBD2 (6 bases). The specimen sequenced was PBMCs or a T cell subset sorted from them (not recorded which). This clonotype was sampled from a man younger than 30 who had mild COVID-19 (a few samples of this study predate the infection). Cell type and time point are not known. The DNA for the CDR3 is TGCGCCAGCAGCCAAGGACTAGATTCTAGCGAGCAGTACTTC. This translates into CASSQGLDSSEQYF.